This T cell receptor (beta chain) was recovered during a study of blood T cell repertoires in COVID-19. Using immunoSEQ multiplex PCR, the repertoire was profiled, and TCRdb retains in-frame clones only, with some absent. The repertoire holds about 400,000 clones, with roughly 87% as singletons. A few counts support this clone. The length of the CDR3 is 15 residues. The germline gives CDR1 SGHNT, CDR2 YENEEA. V lost 5 bases to trimming and J lost 5 bases, with 17 bases between them. Sequencing was performed on PBMCs or T cells enriched from blood (not recorded which). The chain is built from TRBV11-3 and TRBJ2-3; D is perhaps TRBD1 (6 bases). This TCR derives from a woman aged 18-29 years with acute COVID-19. The CDR3 protein is CASSPTPGVGDTQYF. The CDR3 DNA sequence: TGTGCCAGCAGCCCAACCCCAGGGGTCGGAGATACGCAGTATTTT.